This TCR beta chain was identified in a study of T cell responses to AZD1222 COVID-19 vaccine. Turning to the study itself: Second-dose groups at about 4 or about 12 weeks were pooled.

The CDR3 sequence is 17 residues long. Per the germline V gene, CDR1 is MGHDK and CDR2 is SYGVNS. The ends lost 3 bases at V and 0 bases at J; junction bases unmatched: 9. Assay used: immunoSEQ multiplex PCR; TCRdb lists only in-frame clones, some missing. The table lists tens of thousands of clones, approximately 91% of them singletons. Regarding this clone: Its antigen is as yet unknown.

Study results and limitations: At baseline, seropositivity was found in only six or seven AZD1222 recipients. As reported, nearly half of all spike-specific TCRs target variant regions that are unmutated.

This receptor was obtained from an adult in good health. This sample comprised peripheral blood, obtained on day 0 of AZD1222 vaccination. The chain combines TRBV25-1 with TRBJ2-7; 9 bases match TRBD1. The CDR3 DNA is TGTGCCAGCAGTGACCCTGGAGGACAGGGGTCCTCCTACGAGCAGTACTTC. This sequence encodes CASSDPGGQGSSYEQYF.